This TCR beta chain emerged from a study of radiotherapy plus CTLA-4 blockade in lung cancer. Findings and limits, study-wide: In blood, after radiotherapy plus ipilimumab, tumor-derived TCR clones expanded.

Germline V gene data show CDR1 as SEHNR and CDR2 as FQNEAQ (reference sequence). V was shortened by 3 bases and J by 8 bases, with 7 bases between the two germline ends. This CDR3 comprises 11 residues. Sequencing was performed with immunoSEQ multiplex PCR; in TCRdb, only in-frame clones are kept and a portion is missing. The table records over 70,000 clones, around 88% of them present only once. Those patients who had chemo-refractory metastatic non-small-cell lung cancer were given focal radiation along with CTLA-4 blockade through ipilimumab. This clone was detected only a few times. Its antigen remains unknown.

The receptor was derived from a human donor with non-small cell lung cancer who had a partial response to radiotherapy plus ipilimumab. This chain uses TRBV7-9 with TRBJ1-1; D unresolved. The input for sequencing was peripheral blood, taken from a patient treated with radiotherapy plus ipilimumab. The CDR3 sequence: CASSFGREAFF. CDR3 nucleotide sequence: TGTGCCAGCAGCTTTGGGAGGGAAGCTTTCTTT.